This entry lists 29 T cell receptor beta chains sequenced from one sample in a study of T cells after yellow fever vaccination. TCRdb re-analysed the 5' RACE reads in MiXCR, keeping a single row per CDR3 protein. The sample holds roughly 500,000 distinct CDR3 sequences, 19% seen once. Sequences were derived from PBMCs, sampled 15 days after the yellow fever booster vaccination. The receptor set was obtained from a man aged 30 to 39 who received the YFV17D yellow fever vaccine.

The rearrangement joins TRBV6-5 to TRBJ2-1; 16 nucleotides match TRBD2. Germline lookup yields CDR1 MNHEY and CDR2 SVGAGI. The CDR3 totals 14 residues. V was pared by 7 bases and J by 10 bases, with 4 bases of the junction left unmatched. The CDR3 spells CASKTGLAGGEQFF. DNA for the CDR3: TGTGCCAGCAAAACGGGACTAGCGGGAGGGGAGCAGTTCTTC.

This chain uses TRBV20-1 with TRBJ2-1; 8 nucleotides line up with TRBD2. Germline V gene data show CDR1 as DFQATT and CDR2 as SNEGSKA (reference sequence). The CDR3 contains 18 residues. The V gene end was trimmed by 0 bases and the J gene end by 8 bases; junction bases not matched to a gene: 18. The CDR3 loop reads CSARDQHFGTSRVDEQFF. CDR3 nucleotide sequence: TGCAGTGCTAGAGATCAACATTTTGGGACTAGTCGTGTGGATGAGCAGTTCTTC.

Only a few counts were recorded for this clonotype. The rearrangement uses TRBV27 and TRBJ2-3; 12 bases match TRBD2. This CDR3 is 18 amino acids long. The V gene's germline CDR1 is MNHEY and CDR2 SMNVEV (reference sequence). V lost 6 bases and J lost 0; bases outside the gene matches: 10. The CDR3 nucleotides are TGTGCCAGCAGGCCGGGGACTAGCGGGCCTTCTAGCACAGATACGCAGTATTTT. Encoded protein: CASRPGTSGPSSTDTQYF.

This clonotype has more than one count but fewer than ten. The rearrangement links TRBV12-3 or TRBV12-4 to TRBJ2-2, with a tentative D call TRBD1 (5 bases). This CDR3 has 16 amino acids. Trimming took off 3 bases at V and 2 bases at J, with 13 bases between the two ends. As DNA, the CDR3 is TGTGCCAGCAGTTTCTTCCAGGGCCTAAACACCGGGGAGCTGTTTTTT. It yields the protein CASSFFQGLNTGELFF.

The chain is built from TRBV11-2 and TRBJ2-5, with D possibly TRBD2 on 6 matching bases. Between the trimmed V and J ends, which lost 2 bases and 9 bases, there was a span of 10 bases. The CDR3 length is 12 residues. Germline V gene data show CDR1 as SGHAT and CDR2 as FQNNGV. The CDR3 DNA reads as TGTGCCAGCAGCTTAAATGGGGAGGCCCAGTACTTC. Amino acids: CASSLNGEAQYF.

This clonotype has just a few counts. The chain is built from TRBV20-1 and TRBJ2-1; tentatively, D is TRBD2 (6 bases). Trimming stripped 3 bases from V and 9 bases from J, with 12 bases between. The CDR3 totals 12 residues. Per the germline V gene, CDR1 is DFQATT and CDR2 is SNEGSKA (reference sequence). CDR3 sequence reads: CSASPRLVEQFF. CDR3 sequence (DNA): TGCAGTGCTAGCCCTAGACTAGTTGAGCAGTTCTTC.

This clonotype was recorded at least ten times. The rearrangement links TRBV7-2 to TRBJ1-6; possible D gene TRBD1, 5 bases. V was shortened by 3 bases and J by 10 bases, with 16 bases between the two germline ends. Germline assignment: CDR1 SGHTA and CDR2 FQGNSA. This CDR3 has 15 residues. The CDR3 coding sequence is TGTGCCAGCAGCTTTCGGGGGAGGAGTGACTCACCCCTCCACTTT. This gives the protein CASSFRGRSDSPLHF.

In this sample, this clonotype turned up a few times. The rearrangement uses TRBV12-3 or TRBV12-4 and TRBJ2-3, with D possibly TRBD1 on 5 matching bases. The ends were cut back, 8 bases at V and 3 bases at J, with 12 bases in the middle. The CDR3 spans 13 residues. CDR3: CASDGAGTDTQYF. DNA for the CDR3: TGTGCCAGCGATGGGGCTGGTACAGATACGCAGTATTTT.

This chain links TRBV7-9 with TRBJ2-3, with TRBD2 identical over 12 bases. The ends lost 2 bases at V and 6 bases at J; junction bases unmatched: 3. Germline-derived CDR1 and CDR2 are SEHNR and FQNEAQ (reference sequence). The CDR3 runs to 15 residues. For the CDR3, the DNA is TGTGCCAGCAGCTTATCCCTAGCGGGAGGGGATACGCAGTATTTT. Protein sequence: CASSLSLAGGDTQYF.

Only a few counts were recorded for this clonotype. This sequence joins TRBV20-1 and TRBJ2-3; 10 nucleotides align to TRBD1. The CDR3 has 15 residues. V shed 3 bases, J shed 5 bases, and the junction held 8 bases outside the gene matches. From germline, CDR1 is DFQATT and CDR2 SNEGSKA (reference sequence). The CDR3 DNA is TGCAGTGCTAGCCCCGGGACAGGGGCTAGAGATACGCAGTATTTT. This gives the protein CSASPGTGARDTQYF.

The J gene is TRBJ2-6, the V gene TRBV10-3; D call uncertain. Germline V lookup: CDR1 ENHRY, CDR2 SYGVKD. V was pared by 3 bases and J by 4 bases, with 7 bases between. The CDR3 totals 14 residues. In DNA, the CDR3 is TGTGCCATCAGTGAAAGCTCAGGGGCCAACGTCCTGACTTTC. Amino acids: CAISESSGANVLTF.

The V and J genes are TRBV20-1 and TRBJ1-6; maybe TRBD1 (6 bases). CDR3 length equals 13 residues. Trimming stripped 2 bases from V and 8 bases from J, with 10 bases between. CDR1 and CDR2 from the germline V gene are DFQATT and SNEGSKA (reference sequence). The CDR3 DNA follows: TGCAGTGCTAGATCACAGGGAGATTCACCCCTCCACTTT. Protein: CSARSQGDSPLHF.

This clonotype has more than one count but fewer than ten. The chain is built from TRBV3-1 and TRBJ1-1; no firm D call. CDR3 length: 17 residues. Germline values: CDR1 LGHDT, CDR2 YNNKEL (reference sequence). The V gene lost 3 bases and the J gene lost 0 bases, with 17 bases spanning the gap. The DNA for the CDR3 is TGTGCCAGCAGCCACTTCCCTCGGACGGGGATGAACACTGAAGCTTTCTTT. Residues: CASSHFPRTGMNTEAFF. The variable domain in full, with the rest retrieved from reference TRBV3-1 and TRBJ1-1, is DTAVSQTPKYLVTQMGNDKSIKCEQNLGHDTMYWYKQDSKKFLKIMFSYNNKELIINETVPNRFSPKSPDKAHLNLHINSLELGDSAVYFCASSHFPRTGMNTEAFFGQGTRLTVV.

This chain links TRBV28 with TRBJ1-3, with unresolved D. The germline V and J ends were trimmed by 4 bases and 4 bases, with 8 bases remaining between them. The CDR3 loop spans 13 amino acids. Germline CDR1 is MDHEN and CDR2 is SYDVKM. The DNA of the CDR3 is TGTGCCAGCAGTTACAGTCTCGGAAACACCATATATTTT. It encodes CASSYSLGNTIYF.

This clonotype has just a few counts. The chain joins TRBV29-1 to TRBJ2-5; TRBD1 agrees at 7 bases. Germline CDR1 SQVTM, CDR2 ANQGSEA. This CDR3 comprises 14 residues. V shed 7 bases, J shed 1 base, and the junction held 9 bases outside the gene matches. CDR3 DNA sequence: TGCAGCGCGGCGACAGGGTTGGGCCAAGAGACCCAGTACTTC. Translation: CSAATGLGQETQYF.

This clonotype was counted ten times or more. This chain connects TRBV20-1 to TRBJ2-1; 8 bases fit TRBD2. The CDR3 has 15 amino acids. In germline, CDR1 is DFQATT, CDR2 SNEGSKA (reference sequence). Losses at the gene ends were 3 bases for V and 7 bases for J; bases not matched to a gene: 11. CDR3 protein: CSARVSAGGLNEQFF. The CDR3 nucleotides are TGCAGTGCTAGGGTTTCGGCGGGAGGTCTTAATGAGCAGTTCTTC.

This clonotype was observed a single time. The genes are TRBV28 and TRBJ2-1, with D tentatively TRBD1 (6 bases). V lost 5 bases to trimming and J lost 0 bases, with 11 bases between them. Germline V gene sequence: CDR1 MDHEN, CDR2 SYDVKM. This CDR3 has 15 amino acids. CDR3 in DNA: TGTGCCAGCAGTAGGGGGTTTAGCTCCTACAATGAGCAGTTCTTC. Translating gives CASSRGFSSYNEQFF.

This clonotype was counted once. The rearrangement joins TRBV12-3 or TRBV12-4 to TRBJ2-7; the match to TRBD1 covers 7 bases. The length of the CDR3 is 12 residues. J lost 7 bases, V lost 6 bases, and 6 bases had no gene match. CDR3 bases: TGTGCCAGCAGCTTAATACAGGGGGAGCAGTACTTC. Its translation is CASSLIQGEQYF.

The chain recombines TRBV5-1 with TRBJ1-5; 7 bases align to TRBD1. Unmatched junction bases numbered 6, after V lost 0 bases and J lost 6 bases. The germline V gene has CDR1 SGHRS and CDR2 YFSETQ. The CDR3 has 15 residues. In DNA, the CDR3 is TGCGCCAGCAGCTTGGACAGGGGTGTGGGTCAGCCCCAGCATTTT. This codes for CASSLDRGVGQPQHF.

This clonotype turned up a few times. This chain connects TRBV18 to TRBJ1-1; 8 bases are a match to TRBD1. Trimming removed 6 bases from V and 4 bases from J; junction bases left unmatched: 1. This CDR3 spans 12 amino acids. Germline V lookup: CDR1 KGHSH, CDR2 LQKENI. CDR3 nucleotide sequence: TGTGCCAGCTCCGACAGGGGCACTGAAGCTTTCTTT. Protein product: CASSDRGTEAFF.

This clonotype turned up a few times. J is TRBJ2-7 and V is TRBV7-2; 12 bases match TRBD2. This CDR3 is 16 amino acids long. Germline V gene sequence: CDR1 SGHTA, CDR2 FQGNSA. V lost 3 bases to trimming and J lost 3 bases; unmatched junction nucleotides: 6. The CDR3: CASSFLAGGGGYEQYF. The CDR3 nucleotides read TGTGCCAGCAGCTTTCTAGCGGGAGGGGGGGGCTACGAGCAGTACTTC.

The V and J genes are TRBV30 and TRBJ2-4, with 7 bases lining up with TRBD2. The CDR3 is made up of 17 amino acids. Trimming took 2 bases from V and 8 from J; bases not matched to a gene: 18. The germline V gene encodes CDR1 GTSNPN and CDR2 SVGIG (reference sequence). The CDR3: CAWSNKGGRGARDIQYF. CDR3 in DNA: TGTGCCTGGAGTAATAAAGGTGGGAGGGGAGCCAGGGACATTCAGTACTTC.

The chain combines TRBV6-5 with TRBJ2-3, with D possibly being TRBD1 (6 bases). V lost 3 bases and J lost 6, with 13 bases in between. CDR1 MNHEY and CDR2 SVGAGI come from the germline V gene. CDR3 size: 14 residues. The CDR3 DNA is TGTGCCAGCAGTTATTCAGGGGCCGGGGATACGCAGTATTTT. Translation: CASSYSGAGDTQYF.

This chain links TRBV5-1 with TRBJ2-3; D possibly corresponds to TRBD2 (6 bases). With 7 bases removed from V and 0 bases from J, the gap between germline ends came to 12 bases. The germline gives CDR1 SGHRS, CDR2 YFSETQ. The CDR3 totals 14 residues. The CDR3 DNA is TGCGCCAGCGGCCCCGGGACTAGCACAGATACGCAGTATTTT. Amino acid sequence: CASGPGTSTDTQYF.

The sample holds a few counts of this clonotype. V and J are TRBV2 and TRBJ2-1; 11 bases map to TRBD2. Germline V gene lookup returns CDR1 SNHLY and CDR2 FYNNEI. This CDR3 is 14 amino acids long. V lost 6 bases to trimming and J lost 7 bases; unmatched junction nucleotides: 5. CDR3 residues: CASSGTSGSNEQFF. The CDR3 DNA sequence: TGTGCCAGCAGCGGGACTAGCGGAAGTAATGAGCAGTTCTTC.

This chain joins TRBV13 and TRBJ2-7; 10 bases align to TRBD2. The CDR3 is made up of 16 amino acids. Trimming cost V 5 bases and J 3 bases; bases outside gene matches: 10. The V gene's germline CDR1 is PRHDT and CDR2 FYEKMQ (reference sequence). The CDR3 region has the DNA TGTGCCAGCAGCGGCAGGAGCGGGAGGGCCCTCTACGAGCAGTACTTC. Translation gives CASSGRSGRALYEQYF.

This chain joins TRBV6-2 or TRBV6-3 and TRBJ2-3; TRBD2 matches 11 bases. The CDR3 is 14 amino acids. The germline V gene has CDR1 MNHEY and CDR2 SVGEGT. The junction had 6 bases not matched to a gene; V was cut back by 6 bases and J by 7 bases. The CDR3 protein is CASSGLAGWNTQYF. CDR3 in DNA: TGTGCCAGCAGCGGACTAGCGGGCTGGAATACGCAGTATTTT.

This clonotype was found a few times. This sequence joins TRBV29-1 and TRBJ2-3; D not certain. Germline assignment: CDR1 SQVTM and CDR2 ANQGSEA. The ends were cut back, 7 bases at V and 0 bases at J, with 14 bases in the middle. CDR3 length: 14 amino acids. In nucleotides, the CDR3 is TGCAGCGGCGGTTTAACGGTGAGCACAGATACGCAGTATTTT. It is translated as CSGGLTVSTDTQYF.

This clonotype has more than one count but fewer than ten. The chain is built from TRBV20-1 and TRBJ1-2; possible D gene TRBD1, 6 bases. Per germline, CDR1 DFQATT and CDR2 SNEGSKA (reference sequence). The CDR3 runs to 14 residues. V shed 0 bases and J shed 3 bases, with 11 bases lying between them. CDR3 bases: TGCAGTGCTAGAGATGGGGGCTCCTACTATGGCTACACCTTC. Protein sequence: CSARDGGSYYGYTF.